The sequence of this T cell receptor beta chain was determined in a study of response to subunit inactivated influenza vaccine. Study-wide findings and caveats: Each seasonal influenza vaccination recruits few new T cells, the authors suggested.

V shed 5 bases and J 6 bases; nucleotides not matched to a gene: 6. The CDR3 runs 13 residues. Per the germline V gene, CDR1 is SGHRS and CDR2 is YFSETQ. TCRdb called the RT-PCR reads again in MiXCR, with one record for every CDR3 protein. The data contain 600,000 to 700,000 distinct CDR3 sequences, about 15% of them singletons. On this clonotype itself: Its antigen is as yet unknown.

The chain carries TRBV5-1 and TRBJ2-7; TRBD1 agrees at 9 bases. This clonotype originated in a man aged 50-59 years who received an inactivated influenza vaccine. The material was PBMCs from blood, obtained 14 to 15 days before vaccination. The CDR3 DNA follows: TGCGCCAGCAGGCCGGGACAGGGACCCGAGCAGTACTTC. It is translated as CASRPGQGPEQYF.